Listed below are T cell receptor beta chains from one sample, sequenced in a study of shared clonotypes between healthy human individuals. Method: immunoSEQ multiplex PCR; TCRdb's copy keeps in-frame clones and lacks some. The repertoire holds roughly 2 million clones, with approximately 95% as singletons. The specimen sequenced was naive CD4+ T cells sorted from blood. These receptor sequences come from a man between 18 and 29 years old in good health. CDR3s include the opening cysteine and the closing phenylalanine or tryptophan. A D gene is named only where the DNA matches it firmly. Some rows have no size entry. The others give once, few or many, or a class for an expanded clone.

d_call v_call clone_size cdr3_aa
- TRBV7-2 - CASSLFGWMGYTF
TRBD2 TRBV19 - CASSKDLAGGDKQYF
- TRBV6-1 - CASSEQAQSSYEQYF
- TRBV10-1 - CASTQGGRNEQFF
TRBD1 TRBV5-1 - CASSGQGSSLINVLTF
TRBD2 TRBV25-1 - CASSVGLVSRRETQYF
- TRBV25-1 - CASSEGGQAYNEQFF
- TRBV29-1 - CSVKGWNTEAFF
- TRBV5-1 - CATRGGADTQYF
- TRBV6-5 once CASSYGQSYEQYF
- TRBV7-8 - CASSLRISAGSTYEQYF
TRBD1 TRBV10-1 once CASSNDRAGKQFF
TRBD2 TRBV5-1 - CASSQIAGVYEQYF
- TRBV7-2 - CASSSSLTGHYEQYF
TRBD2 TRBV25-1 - CASSEISAGEFNEQFF
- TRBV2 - CASRELSGANVLTF
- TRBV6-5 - CASTSTGTDGYTF
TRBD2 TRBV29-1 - CSVIGLAGKYEQYF
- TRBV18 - CASSPQGPGYTF
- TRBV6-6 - CASVEGPKRLGDQQYF
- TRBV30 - CAWSVGYANYGYTF
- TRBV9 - CASSGQPPYNEQFF
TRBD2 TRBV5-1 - CASGMTSGIAYNEQFF
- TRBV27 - CASSLAPSGTGELFF
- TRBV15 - CATSRGGTGHNQPQHF